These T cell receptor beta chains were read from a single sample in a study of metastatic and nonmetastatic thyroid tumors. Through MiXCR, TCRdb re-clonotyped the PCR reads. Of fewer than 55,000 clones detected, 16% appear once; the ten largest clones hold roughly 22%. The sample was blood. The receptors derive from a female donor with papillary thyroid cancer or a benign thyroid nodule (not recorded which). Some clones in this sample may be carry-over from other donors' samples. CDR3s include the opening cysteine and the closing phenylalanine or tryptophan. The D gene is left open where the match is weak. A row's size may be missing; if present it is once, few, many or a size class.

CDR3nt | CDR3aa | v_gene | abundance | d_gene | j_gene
TGCGCCAGCAGCTTGGGGACCGTCAATGAGCAGTTCTTC | CASSLGTVNEQFF | TRBV5-1 | many | - | TRBJ2-1
TGTGCTAGTGGTATTAGCGGAGGGGTCAATGAGCAGTTCTTC | CASGISGGVNEQFF | TRBV12-5 | many | - | TRBJ2-1
TGTGCCAGCAGCCAAGTAACTACAGCCGGAAACACCATATATTTT | CASSQVTTAGNTIYF | TRBV3-1 | - | - | TRBJ1-3
TGCAGTGCTAGAGATTCTAGACTCTTCGTGGATACGCAGTATTTT | CSARDSRLFVDTQYF | TRBV20-1 | many | - | TRBJ2-3
TGTGCCAGCATTGTAGAGATTAACCATGAGCAGTTCTTC | CASIVEINHEQFF | TRBV6-1 | - | - | TRBJ2-1
TGTGCCACCGAATCGCAGGACGGCTACGAGCAGTACTTC | CATESQDGYEQYF | TRBV10-3 | many | - | TRBJ2-7
TGTGCCATCAGTGAGGAGGAAAATCAGCCCCAGCATTTT | CAISEEENQPQHF | TRBV10-3 | many | - | TRBJ1-5
TGTGCCAGCGGGGTCAGACCGAGCACTGAAGCTTTCTTT | CASGVRPSTEAFF | TRBV6-1 | many | - | TRBJ1-1
TGCGCCAGCAGCCCTGGCTCCTCTAGCACAGATACGCAGTATTTT | CASSPGSSSTDTQYF | TRBV5-1 | many | - | TRBJ2-3
TGCGCCAGCAGCCTCCCACCTAGCGGGAACCAAGAGACCCAGTACTTC | CASSLPPSGNQETQYF | TRBV4-1 | many | TRBD2 | TRBJ2-5
TGCTCCCTAACGGGGGATGAGCAGTTCTTC | CSLTGDEQFF | TRBV20-1 | many | - | TRBJ2-1
TGTGCCAGCAGGGGACTAGCGGGAGGTTACGAGCAGTACTTC | CASRGLAGGYEQYF | TRBV6-1 | medium-sized | TRBD2 | TRBJ2-7
TGTGCCAGCAGTTACGCAGTGAACACTGAAGCTTTCTTT | CASSYAVNTEAFF | TRBV6-6 | many | - | TRBJ1-1
TGCGCCAGCAGCCTCGGACAGGGTTTGAGTGGAAACACCATATATTTT | CASSLGQGLSGNTIYF | TRBV4-1 | many | TRBD1 | TRBJ1-3
TGCGCCAGCAGCCAAGGGGGAGGAGGCCAAGAGACCCAGTACTTC | CASSQGGGGQETQYF | TRBV4-1 | many | - | TRBJ2-5
TGTGCCAGCAGTTCTAGTAGAGGGGATACGCAGTATTTT | CASSSSRGDTQYF | TRBV12-3/TRBV12-4 | many | - | TRBJ2-3
TGCAGTGCTAGGGACGGCACAGATACGCAGTATTTT | CSARDGTDTQYF | TRBV20-1 | many | - | TRBJ2-3
TGTGCCAGCACTATGGGTGGGGAGCTGTTTTTT | CASTMGGELFF | TRBV14 | many | - | TRBJ2-2
TGTGCCAGCAGGACAGGCTATGGCTACACCTTC | CASRTGYGYTF | TRBV28 | many | - | TRBJ1-2
TGTGCCAGCAGCAATTCCCTGCCGGGACTCCTCATTAGAGAAGACTATGGCTACACCTTC | CASSNSLPGLLIREDYGYTF | TRBV7-2 | many | - | TRBJ1-2
TGTGCCAGCAGAGGGAGGAACTCCTACAATGAGCAGTTCTTC | CASRGRNSYNEQFF | TRBV28 | medium-sized | - | TRBJ2-1
TGTGCCAGCAGCCAAGATACGGCAGGGTCAAAGGGCTACACCTTC | CASSQDTAGSKGYTF | TRBV4-2 | - | - | TRBJ1-2
TGTGCCAGCAGCAATACCGGGACAGGGTCAGATACGCAGTATTTT | CASSNTGTGSDTQYF | TRBV9 | many | TRBD1 | TRBJ2-3
TGTGCCAGCTCACCACGGGAAAAGGGGTATAGCTCCTACGAGCAGTACTTC | CASSPREKGYSSYEQYF | TRBV18 | - | - | TRBJ2-7
TGTGCCAGCAGTCGAGGCCGGCTAGCGGGAGGAGCGAACACCGGGGAGCTGTTTTTT | CASSRGRLAGGANTGELFF | TRBV6-6 | many | TRBD2 | TRBJ2-2
TGCGCAAGCAACGCCCTAGCGGGTTTTAACGAGCAGTACTTC | CASNALAGFNEQYF | TRBV10-1 | - | TRBD2 | TRBJ2-7
TGTGCCAGCAGTTTAGCTGCCTGGAACACTGAAGCTTTCTTT | CASSLAAWNTEAFF | TRBV12-3/TRBV12-4 | many | - | TRBJ1-1
TGTGCCAGTAGCCGACCGGGACAGGGTAGCAATCAGCCCCAGCATTTT | CASSRPGQGSNQPQHF | TRBV19 | many | TRBD1 | TRBJ1-5
TGTGCCAGCAGTGCCCCGAACACTGAAGCTTTCTTT | CASSAPNTEAFF | TRBV2 | many | - | TRBJ1-1
TGTGCCAGCAGTTTAAGCTGGGGCTATAATTCACCCCTCCACTTT | CASSLSWGYNSPLHF | TRBV27 | few | - | TRBJ1-6
- | CARRNWGLGSDEHYF | TRBV12-3/TRBV12-4 | - | - | TRBJ2-7
TGTGCCAGCAGTGAGGAGGAGAACACCATATATTTT | CASSEEENTIYF | TRBV2 | many | - | TRBJ1-3
TGCGCTAGCAGCCGGCCTGGGGTAGATACGCAGTATTTT | CASSRPGVDTQYF | TRBV5-1 | many | - | TRBJ2-3
TGTGCCTGGGGGACGGAAGGTCGACAGCCCCAGCATTTT | CAWGTEGRQPQHF | TRBV30 | many | - | TRBJ1-5
TGTGCCAGTAGTATGGGGGGGTCGGCCACTGAAGCTTTCTTT | CASSMGGSATEAFF | TRBV19 | many | - | TRBJ1-1
TGCGCCAGCAGGACCGCAGAGACCCAGTACTTC | CASRTAETQYF | TRBV5-1 | many | - | TRBJ2-5
TGTGCCAGCAGCTCCCAGGGGACGCTAAATTCACCCCTCCACTTT | CASSSQGTLNSPLHF | TRBV7-2 | many | - | TRBJ1-6
TGTGCCAGCAGCGCCCCCCCCCAGGTTATGAACACTGAAGCTTTCTTT | CASSAPPQVMNTEAFF | TRBV28 | - | - | TRBJ1-1
TGCAGTGCTTACGCGACTAGCGGGAATCTGAATGAGCAGTTCTTC | CSAYATSGNLNEQFF | TRBV20-1 | many | TRBD2 | TRBJ2-1
TGCGCCAGCAGCTTGTTGGGGAACGGCTACGAGCAGTACTTC | CASSLLGNGYEQYF | TRBV5-1 | many | - | TRBJ2-7
TGTGCCAGCAGCACGGCGGGACAGGGGGCCGCTGGGGCCAACGTCCTGACTTTC | CASSTAGQGAAGANVLTF | TRBV11-3 | many | TRBD1 | TRBJ2-6
TGCGCCAGCAGCTTGGGAGTCGGGGGGAACACCGGGGAGCTGTTTTTT | CASSLGVGGNTGELFF | TRBV5-1 | - | - | TRBJ2-2
TGTGCCAGCTGCGGACAGGCAGAGACCCAGTACTTC | CASCGQAETQYF | TRBV2 | many | TRBD1 | TRBJ2-5
TGTGCCAGCAGTCTATACAGGGGGGGCAATGAGCAGTTCTTC | CASSLYRGGNEQFF | TRBV2 | medium-sized | - | TRBJ2-1
TGTGCCAGCTCATCCACAGGGCAGCCCCAGCATTTT | CASSSTGQPQHF | TRBV18 | many | - | TRBJ1-5
TGTGCCAGCTCACCTATTATAGCGGGAGTACCCTACGAGCAGTACTTC | CASSPIIAGVPYEQYF | TRBV18 | - | TRBD2 | TRBJ2-7
TGTGCCAGCAGCTTTTCCGACGGGGGGAACACTGAAGCTTTCTTT | CASSFSDGGNTEAFF | TRBV11-2 | many | - | TRBJ1-1
TGTGCCAGCAGTGTGTGGCCTAGCGGGACCCCCGGGGAGCTGTTTTTT | CASSVWPSGTPGELFF | TRBV2 | many | TRBD2 | TRBJ2-2
TGTGCCACCAGTGACCCCGGGACTAGCGGCACAGGTGAGCAGTTCTTC | CATSDPGTSGTGEQFF | TRBV24-1 | many | TRBD2 | TRBJ2-1
TGTGCCTGGAGATTGGATACGAACACTGAAGCTTTCTTT | CAWRLDTNTEAFF | TRBV30 | - | - | TRBJ1-1
TGCAGCGTTCTGGGGACAGGGGGCTATGAGCAGTTCTTC | CSVLGTGGYEQFF | TRBV29-1 | many | TRBD1 | TRBJ2-1
TGTGCCAGCAGTTACGGTGGGGTGGAGTACTTC | CASSYGGVEYF | TRBV12-3/TRBV12-4 | medium-sized | - | TRBJ2-7
TGTGCCAGCAGCTGGTTAGCGGGAGAGAGTGAGCAGTTCTTC | CASSWLAGESEQFF | TRBV7-3 | many | TRBD2 | TRBJ2-1